This TCR beta chain is drawn from a study of cytomegalovirus exposure and HLA in healthy donors. V lost 2 bases, J lost 4 bases, and 3 bases stayed unmatched. The germline gives CDR1 MNHNS, CDR2 SASEGT. This CDR3 is 14 amino acids long. In the PCR, 60 Vbeta and 13 Jbeta primers were used. Method: immunoSEQ multiplex PCR; TCRdb's copy keeps in-frame clones and lacks some. The profile shows 170,000 or so clones, roughly three quarters of them singletons. This chain connects TRBV6-1 to TRBJ2-7; 9 bases agree with TRBD1. The clonotype was recovered from a woman in her 50s in good health and CMV-seropositive. Sample: PBMCs. For the CDR3, the DNA is TGTGCCAGCAGTGAACCCGGACAGGGGTACGAGCAGTACTTC. This translates into CASSEPGQGYEQYF.